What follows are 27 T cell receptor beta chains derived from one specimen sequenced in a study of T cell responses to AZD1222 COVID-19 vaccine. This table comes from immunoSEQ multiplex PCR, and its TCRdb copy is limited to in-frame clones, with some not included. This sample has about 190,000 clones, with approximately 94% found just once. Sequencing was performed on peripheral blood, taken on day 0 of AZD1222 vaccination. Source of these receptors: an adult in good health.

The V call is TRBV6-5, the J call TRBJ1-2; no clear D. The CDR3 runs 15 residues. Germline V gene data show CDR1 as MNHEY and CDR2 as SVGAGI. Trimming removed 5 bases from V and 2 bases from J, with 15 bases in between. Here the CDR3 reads CASSPRGWLNYGYTF. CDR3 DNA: TGTGCCAGCAGTCCACGAGGCTGGTTGAACTATGGCTACACCTTC.

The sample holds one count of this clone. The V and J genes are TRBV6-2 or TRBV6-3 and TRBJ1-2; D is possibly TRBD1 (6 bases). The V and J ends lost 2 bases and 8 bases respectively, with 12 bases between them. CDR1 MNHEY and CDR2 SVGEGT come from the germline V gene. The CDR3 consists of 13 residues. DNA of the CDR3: TGTGCCAGCAGTTACGGCAGGGGCAACGGCTACACCTTC. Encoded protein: CASSYGRGNGYTF.

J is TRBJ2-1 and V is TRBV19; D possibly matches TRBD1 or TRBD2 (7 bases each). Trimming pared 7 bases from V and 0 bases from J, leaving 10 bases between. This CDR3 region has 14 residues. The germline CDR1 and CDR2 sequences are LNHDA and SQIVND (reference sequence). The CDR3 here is CASTRGGSYNEQFF. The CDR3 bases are TGTGCCAGTACCAGGGGGGGCTCCTACAATGAGCAGTTCTTC.

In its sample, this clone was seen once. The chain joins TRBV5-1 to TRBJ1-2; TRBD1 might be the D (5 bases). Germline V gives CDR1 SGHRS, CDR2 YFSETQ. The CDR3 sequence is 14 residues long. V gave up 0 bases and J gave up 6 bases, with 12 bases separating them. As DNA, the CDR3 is TGCGCCAGCAGCTTGGGGGCCTCCAGGGATGGCTACACCTTC. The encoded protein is CASSLGASRDGYTF.

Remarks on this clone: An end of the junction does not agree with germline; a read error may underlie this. CDR3 sequence (DNA): TGTGCCAGCAGCCTAGCGGGTTCCATCGGGGAGACCCAGTACTTC. It yields the protein CASSLAGSIGETQYF. The chain recombines TRBV7-9 with TRBJ2-5; TRBD2 aligns across 8 bases. CDR1 SEHNR and CDR2 FQNEAQ come from the germline V gene (reference sequence). The CDR3 spans 15 residues.

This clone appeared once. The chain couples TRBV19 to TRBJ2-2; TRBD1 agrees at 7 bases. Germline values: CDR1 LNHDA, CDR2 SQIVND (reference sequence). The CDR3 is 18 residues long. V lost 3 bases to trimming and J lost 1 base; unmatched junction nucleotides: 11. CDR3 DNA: TGTGCCAGTAGTATTGCCCCCCAAGGGGGCGGGAACACCGGGGAGCTGTTTTTT. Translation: CASSIAPQGGGNTGELFF. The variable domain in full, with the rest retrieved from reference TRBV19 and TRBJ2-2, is DGGITQSPKYLFRKEGQNVTLSCEQNLNHDAMYWYRQDPGQGLRLIYYSQIVNDFQKGDIAEGYSVSREKKESFPLTVTSAQKNPTAFYLCASSIAPQGGGNTGELFFGEGSRLTVL.

CDR3 sequence: CASSGRTGYYGYTF. CDR3 nucleotides: TGTGCCAGCAGTGGACGGACAGGCTACTATGGCTACACCTTC. This rearrangement joins TRBV28 to TRBJ1-2; the match to TRBD1 covers 7 bases. Germline V gene sequence: CDR1 MDHEN, CDR2 SYDVKM. J was trimmed by 3 bases and V by 5 bases; bases with no gene match: 6. This CDR3 comprises 14 residues.

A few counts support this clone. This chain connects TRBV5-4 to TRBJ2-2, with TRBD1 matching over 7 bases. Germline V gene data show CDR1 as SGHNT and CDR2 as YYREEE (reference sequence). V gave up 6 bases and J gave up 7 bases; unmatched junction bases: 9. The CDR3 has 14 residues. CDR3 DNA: TGTGCCAGCAACCTACAGGGGACGTTCGGGGAGCTGTTTTTT. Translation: CASNLQGTFGELFF.

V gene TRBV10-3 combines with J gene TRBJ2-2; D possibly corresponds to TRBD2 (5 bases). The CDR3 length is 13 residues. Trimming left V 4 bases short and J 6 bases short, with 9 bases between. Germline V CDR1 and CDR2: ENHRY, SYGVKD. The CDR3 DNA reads TGTGCCATCAGTGGTCGGGATCCCGGGGAGCTGTTTTTT. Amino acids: CAISGRDPGELFF.

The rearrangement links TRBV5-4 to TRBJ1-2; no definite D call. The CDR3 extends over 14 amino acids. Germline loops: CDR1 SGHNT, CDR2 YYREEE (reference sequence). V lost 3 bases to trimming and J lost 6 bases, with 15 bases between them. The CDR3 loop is CASSSGLQYHGYTF. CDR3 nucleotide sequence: TGTGCCAGCAGCTCGGGCCTTCAGTACCATGGCTACACCTTC.

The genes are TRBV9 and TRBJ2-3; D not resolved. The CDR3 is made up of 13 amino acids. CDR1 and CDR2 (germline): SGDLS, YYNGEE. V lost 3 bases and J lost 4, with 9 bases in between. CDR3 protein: CASSAGGSDTQYF. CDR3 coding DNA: TGTGCCAGCAGCGCGGGCGGTTCAGATACGCAGTATTTT.

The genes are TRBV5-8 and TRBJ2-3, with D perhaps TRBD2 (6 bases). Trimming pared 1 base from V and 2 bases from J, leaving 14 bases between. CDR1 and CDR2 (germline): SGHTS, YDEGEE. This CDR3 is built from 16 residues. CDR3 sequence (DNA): TGTGCCAGCAGCTTGCGGGCTAGCGCCAACACAGATACGCAGTATTTT. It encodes CASSLRASANTDTQYF.

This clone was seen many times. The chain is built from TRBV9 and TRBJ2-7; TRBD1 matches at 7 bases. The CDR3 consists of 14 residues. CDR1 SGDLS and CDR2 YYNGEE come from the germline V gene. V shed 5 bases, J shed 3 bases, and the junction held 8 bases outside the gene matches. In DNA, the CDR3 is TGTGCCAGCAGATCATACAGGGGCGACTACGAGCAGTACTTC. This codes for CASRSYRGDYEQYF. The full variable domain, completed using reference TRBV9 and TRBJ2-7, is DSGVTQTPKHLITATGQRVTLRCSPRSGDLSVYWYQQSLDQGLQFLIQYYNGEERAKGNILERFSAQQFPDLHSELNLSSLELGDSALYFCASRSYRGDYEQYFGPGTRLTVT.

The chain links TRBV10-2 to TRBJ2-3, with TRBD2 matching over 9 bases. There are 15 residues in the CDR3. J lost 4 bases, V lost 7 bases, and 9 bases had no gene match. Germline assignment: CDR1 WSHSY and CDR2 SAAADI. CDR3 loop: CASTPGTSFADTQYF. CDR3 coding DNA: TGCGCCAGCACCCCCGGGACTAGCTTCGCAGATACGCAGTATTTT.

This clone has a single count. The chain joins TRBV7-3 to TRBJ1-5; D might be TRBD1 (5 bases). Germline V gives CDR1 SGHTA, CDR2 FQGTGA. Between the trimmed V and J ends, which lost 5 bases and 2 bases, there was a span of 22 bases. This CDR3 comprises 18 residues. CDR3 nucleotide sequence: TGTGCCAGCAGCGCTAACCATCGACAGCCGCGGGGCAATCAGCCCCAGCATTTT. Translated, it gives CASSANHRQPRGNQPQHF.

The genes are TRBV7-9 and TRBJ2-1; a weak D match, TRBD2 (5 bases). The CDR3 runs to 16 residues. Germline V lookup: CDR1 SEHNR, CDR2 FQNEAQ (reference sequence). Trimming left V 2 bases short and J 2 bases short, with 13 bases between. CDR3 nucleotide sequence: TGTGCCAGCAGCTTACCCCATGAGGGAGCCTACAATGAGCAGTTCTTC. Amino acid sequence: CASSLPHEGAYNEQFF.

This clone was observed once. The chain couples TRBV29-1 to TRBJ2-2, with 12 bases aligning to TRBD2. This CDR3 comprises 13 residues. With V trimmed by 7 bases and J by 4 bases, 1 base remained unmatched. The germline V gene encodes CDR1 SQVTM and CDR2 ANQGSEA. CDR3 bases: TGCAGCGGGGGACTAGCGGGCACCGGGGAGCTGTTTTTT. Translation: CSGGLAGTGELFF.

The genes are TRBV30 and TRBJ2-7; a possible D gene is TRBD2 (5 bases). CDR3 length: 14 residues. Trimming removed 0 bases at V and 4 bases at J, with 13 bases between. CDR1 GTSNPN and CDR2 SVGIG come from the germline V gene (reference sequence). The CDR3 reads CAWSVLPGGYEQYF. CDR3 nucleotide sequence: TGTGCCTGGAGTGTACTACCAGGCGGGTACGAGCAGTACTTC.

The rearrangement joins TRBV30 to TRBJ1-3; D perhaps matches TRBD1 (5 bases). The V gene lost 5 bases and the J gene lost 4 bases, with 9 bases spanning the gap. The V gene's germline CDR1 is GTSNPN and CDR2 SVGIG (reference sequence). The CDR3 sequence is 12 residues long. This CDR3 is CAWGALGNTIYF. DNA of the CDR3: TGTGCCTGGGGGGCACTGGGAAACACCATATATTTT.

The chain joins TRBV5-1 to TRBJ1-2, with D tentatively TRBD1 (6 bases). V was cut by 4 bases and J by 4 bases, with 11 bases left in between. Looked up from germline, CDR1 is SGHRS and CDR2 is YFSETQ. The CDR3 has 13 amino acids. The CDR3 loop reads CASSLSDSYGYTF. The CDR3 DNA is TGCGCCAGCAGCCTTTCGGACAGCTATGGCTACACCTTC.

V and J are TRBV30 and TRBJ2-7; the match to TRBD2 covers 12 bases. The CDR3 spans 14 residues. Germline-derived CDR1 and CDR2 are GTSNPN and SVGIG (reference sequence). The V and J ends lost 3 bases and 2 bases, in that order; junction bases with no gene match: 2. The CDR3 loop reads CAWSLAGGAYEQYF. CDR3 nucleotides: TGTGCCTGGAGCCTAGCGGGAGGGGCCTACGAGCAGTACTTC. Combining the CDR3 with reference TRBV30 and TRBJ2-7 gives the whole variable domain SQTIHQWPATLVQPVGSPLSLECTVEGTSNPNLYWYRQAAGRGLQLLFYSVGIGQISSEVPQNLSASRPQDRQFILSSKKLLLSDSGFYLCAWSLAGGAYEQYFGPGTRLTVT.

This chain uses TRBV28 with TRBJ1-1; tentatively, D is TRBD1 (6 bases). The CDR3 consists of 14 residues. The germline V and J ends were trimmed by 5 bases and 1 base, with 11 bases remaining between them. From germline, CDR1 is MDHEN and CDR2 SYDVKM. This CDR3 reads CASSLRTENTEAFF. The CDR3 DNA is TGTGCCAGCAGTCTACGGACAGAGAACACTGAAGCTTTCTTT.

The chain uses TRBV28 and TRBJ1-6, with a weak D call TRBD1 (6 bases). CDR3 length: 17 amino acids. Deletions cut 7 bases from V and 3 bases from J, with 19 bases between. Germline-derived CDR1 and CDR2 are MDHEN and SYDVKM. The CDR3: CASTPKVQGRYNSPLHF. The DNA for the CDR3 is TGTGCCAGCACACCCAAGGTACAGGGCCGCTATAATTCACCCCTCCACTTT.

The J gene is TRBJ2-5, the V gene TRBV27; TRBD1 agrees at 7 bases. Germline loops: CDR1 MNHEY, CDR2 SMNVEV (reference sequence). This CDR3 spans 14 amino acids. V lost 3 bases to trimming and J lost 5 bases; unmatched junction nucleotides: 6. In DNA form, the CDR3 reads TGTGCCAGCAGTTTCGGACAGGCCCGGGAGACCCAGTACTTC. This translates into CASSFGQARETQYF.

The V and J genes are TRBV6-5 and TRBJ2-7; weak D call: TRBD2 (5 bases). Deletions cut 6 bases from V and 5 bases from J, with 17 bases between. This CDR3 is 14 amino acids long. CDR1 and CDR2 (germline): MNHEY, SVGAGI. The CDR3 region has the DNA TGTGCCAGCAGCCCCTTTTGGTTGGAGGACGAGCAGTACTTC. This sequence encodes CASSPFWLEDEQYF.

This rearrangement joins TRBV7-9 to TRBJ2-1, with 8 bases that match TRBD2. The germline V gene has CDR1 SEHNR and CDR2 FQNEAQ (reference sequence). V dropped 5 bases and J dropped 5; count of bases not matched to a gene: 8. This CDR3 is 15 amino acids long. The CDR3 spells CASSTTSGINNEQFF. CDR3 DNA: TGTGCCAGCAGCACCACTAGCGGAATTAACAATGAGCAGTTCTTC.

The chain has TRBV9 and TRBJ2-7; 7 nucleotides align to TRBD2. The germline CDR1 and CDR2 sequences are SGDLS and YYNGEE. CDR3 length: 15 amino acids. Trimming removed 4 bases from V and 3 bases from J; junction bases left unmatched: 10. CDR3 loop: CASSSRTSPIYEQYF. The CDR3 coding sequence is TGTGCCAGCAGCTCCAGGACTAGTCCTATCTACGAGCAGTACTTC.